Described below is a single TCR beta chain sequence and its context. In the source study's methods: Cell counts per sample came from amplifying reference gene primers. Clones were read by immunoSEQ multiplex PCR, and TCRdb kept only the in-frame ones, dropping some. V and J calls and clone size are copied from that table; D and trimming were computed from the DNA. The data hold around 270,000 clones, with approximately 90% observed a single time. The sample is drawn from a study of blood T cell repertoires in COVID-19. In the study overall: T cells, B-cell-depleted T cells, or PBMCs provided the cDNA or gDNA that served as material.

Germline values: CDR1 MGHRA, CDR2 YSYEKL. CDR3 length: 15 residues. The V gene end was trimmed by 1 base and the J gene end by 1 base; junction bases not matched to a gene: 2. This sequence was found in a man aged 35 to 55 with acute or convalescent COVID-19. The chain uses TRBV4-1 and TRBJ1-1; 8 positions agree with TRBD1. The specimen was peripheral blood. The CDR3 protein is CASSQAGQGNTEAFF. The CDR3 DNA reads TGCGCCAGCAGCCAAGCCGGACAGGGGAACACTGAAGCTTTCTTT.